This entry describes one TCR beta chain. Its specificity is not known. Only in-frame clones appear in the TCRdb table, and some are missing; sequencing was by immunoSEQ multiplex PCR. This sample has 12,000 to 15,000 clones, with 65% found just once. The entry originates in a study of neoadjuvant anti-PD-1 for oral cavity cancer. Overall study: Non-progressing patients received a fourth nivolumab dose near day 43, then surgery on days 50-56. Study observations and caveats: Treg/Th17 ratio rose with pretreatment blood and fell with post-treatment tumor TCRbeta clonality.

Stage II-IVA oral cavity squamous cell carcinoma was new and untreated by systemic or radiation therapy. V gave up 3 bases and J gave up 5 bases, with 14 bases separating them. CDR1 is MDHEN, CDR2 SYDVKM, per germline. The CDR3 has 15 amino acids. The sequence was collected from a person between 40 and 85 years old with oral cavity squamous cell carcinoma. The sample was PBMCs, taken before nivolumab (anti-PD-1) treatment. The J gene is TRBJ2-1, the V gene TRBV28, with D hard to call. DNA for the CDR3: TGTGCCAGCAGTTTTGGTAAACTTAGAAACAATGAGCAGTTCTTC. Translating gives CASSFGKLRNNEQFF.